This passage covers 19 T cell receptor beta chains from one sample sequenced in a study of cytomegalovirus exposure and HLA in healthy donors. Both 60 Vbeta primers and 13 Jbeta primers went into the PCR. TCRdb keeps only in-frame clones here, not all; method: immunoSEQ multiplex PCR. This table has about 250,000 clones, roughly 70% appearing once. The sequenced sample consisted of PBMCs. Receptors originate from a female donor in good health and CMV-seronegative.

The chain employs TRBV7-3 and TRBJ2-3; maybe TRBD2 (6 bases). Looked up from germline, CDR1 is SGHTA and CDR2 is FQGTGA. Trimming cost V 2 bases and J 2 bases, with 17 bases left between them. This CDR3 has 17 amino acids. The CDR3 is CASSLGVLGGTTDTQYF. DNA for the CDR3: TGTGCCAGCAGCTTAGGGGTGCTAGGAGGGACCACAGATACGCAGTATTTT.

This clone was counted between two and nine times. V and J are TRBV25-1 and TRBJ2-1, with 9 positions matching TRBD1. The CDR3 covers 17 residues. Germline-derived CDR1 and CDR2 are MGHDK and SYGVNS. V was clipped by 2 bases and J by 5 bases; unmatched bases: 10. The CDR3 protein is CASSERGGQGFNNEQFF. CDR3 bases: TGTGCCAGCAGTGAACGGGGCGGACAGGGGTTCAACAATGAGCAGTTCTTC.

J is TRBJ1-5 and V is TRBV5-6; tentative D call: TRBD1 (5 bases). CDR1 is SGHDT and CDR2 is YYEEEE in the germline V gene. V was trimmed by 4 bases and J by 4 bases, leaving 24 bases between them. This CDR3 has 18 residues. CDR3 nucleotides: TGTGCCAGCAGCGTCCGTGCTTTTGGGGCCTTAGGGAATCAGCCCCAGCATTTT. Residues: CASSVRAFGALGNQPQHF.

The chain has TRBV6-4 and TRBJ2-1, with TRBD1 matching over 8 bases. Trimming took 8 bases from V and 7 from J; bases not matched to a gene: 7. The CDR3 contains 13 residues. Germline V gene sequence: CDR1 MRHNA, CDR2 SNTAGT. The CDR3 sequence is CASAGQENNEQFF. The CDR3 DNA sequence: TGTGCCAGCGCGGGACAGGAGAATAATGAGCAGTTCTTC.

The V gene is TRBV19, the J gene TRBJ2-5, with 11 nucleotides matching TRBD2. The ends lost 7 bases at V and 2 bases at J; junction bases unmatched: 9. The CDR3 is 16 amino acids. Germline lookup yields CDR1 LNHDA and CDR2 SQIVND (reference sequence). The CDR3 protein is CASTPLAGGGQETQYF. CDR3 bases: TGTGCCAGTACCCCCTTAGCGGGAGGGGGTCAAGAGACCCAGTACTTC.

The chain couples TRBV5-6 to TRBJ1-2; no reliable D call. The CDR3 consists of 14 residues. Germline V CDR1 and CDR2: SGHDT, YYEEEE. Trimming stripped 4 bases from V and 4 bases from J, with 14 bases between. CDR3 coding DNA: TGTGCCAGCAGCCTAGCAGCCGGAATCTATGGCTACACCTTC. This encodes CASSLAAGIYGYTF. Full variable domain (outside the CDR3, taken from reference TRBV5-6 and TRBJ1-2): DAGVTQSPTHLIKTRGQQVTLRCSPKSGHDTVSWYQQALGQGPQFIFQYYEEEERQRGNFPDRFSGHQFPNYSSELNVNALLLGDSALYLCASSLAAGIYGYTFGSGTRLTVV.

This clone has more than one count but fewer than ten. The V and J genes are TRBV10-2 and TRBJ2-2; no clear D. The CDR3 sequence is 15 residues long. Germline-derived CDR1 and CDR2 are WSHSY and SAAADI. V was clipped by 2 bases and J by 7 bases, with 14 bases between them. The CDR3 DNA follows: TGCGCCAGCAGTGAGCTTCAGGCGTTCGGCGGGGAGCTGTTTTTT. It is translated as CASSELQAFGGELFF.

V is TRBV4-2 and J is TRBJ2-5; 11 bases match TRBD1. The CDR3 runs 17 residues. From germline, CDR1 is LGHNA and CDR2 YNFKEQ. Trimming at V came to 1 base and at J to 4 bases, leaving 8 bases not matched to a gene. The CDR3 DNA sequence: TGTGCCAGCAGCCAAGGGACAGGGGGCCTTGGTATAGAGACCCAGTACTTC. Residues: CASSQGTGGLGIETQYF.

J is TRBJ2-1 and V is TRBV7-9, with 10 positions matching TRBD2. V shed 5 bases and J 10 bases; nucleotides not matched to a gene: 11. In germline, CDR1 is SEHNR, CDR2 FQNEAQ (reference sequence). The CDR3 has 15 residues. CDR3 DNA: TGTGCCAGCAGCCTGAAGCGGGAGGGCCAGCGGGAGCAGTTCTTC. It is translated as CASSLKREGQREQFF.

This CDR3 reads CSVVIAGTYEQYF. CDR3 in DNA: TGCAGCGTGGTAATAGCGGGAACCTACGAGCAGTACTTC. The V call is TRBV29-1, the J call TRBJ2-7, with 8 positions matching TRBD2. Germline V gives CDR1 SQVTM, CDR2 ANQGSEA. The length of the CDR3 is 13 residues. V was clipped by 6 bases and J by 2 bases; unmatched bases: 6.

The chain uses TRBV5-6 and TRBJ2-7, with 7 bases matching TRBD1. Germline values: CDR1 SGHDT, CDR2 YYEEEE. CDR3 length: 17 residues. V was pared by 4 bases and J by 3 bases, with 16 bases of the junction left unmatched. The CDR3 bases are TGTGCCAGCAGCCCATCGGGACAGACCCCATCGAACTACGAGCAGTACTTC. Its protein is CASSPSGQTPSNYEQYF.

In this sample, this clone turned up once. The chain carries TRBV5-4 and TRBJ2-1; D unresolved. Trimming left V 2 bases short and J 7 bases short, with 16 bases between. Germline CDR1 is SGHNT and CDR2 is YYREEE (reference sequence). This CDR3 is 15 amino acids long. The CDR3 coding sequence is TGTGCCAGCAGCTTCCGGAGCGCCCCTGGGAATGAGCAGTTCTTC. The encoded protein is CASSFRSAPGNEQFF.

The rearrangement joins TRBV5-1 to TRBJ2-7, with unresolved D. Germline V gene data show CDR1 as SGHRS and CDR2 as YFSETQ. The CDR3 contains 15 residues. Between the trimmed V and J ends, which lost 4 bases and 2 bases, there was a span of 16 bases. CDR3 sequence reads: CASSTAPYSPYEQYF. CDR3 DNA sequence: TGCGCCAGCAGCACCGCCCCCTATTCTCCCTACGAGCAGTACTTC.

The chain couples TRBV5-4 to TRBJ1-2; D gene ambiguous. Trimming took 0 bases from V and 5 from J, leaving 17 bases between them. CDR1 and CDR2 from the germline V gene are SGHNT and YYREEE (reference sequence). The CDR3 contains 16 residues. This CDR3 is CASSLAVRPTQYGYTF. The CDR3 region has the DNA TGTGCCAGCAGCTTGGCAGTGCGGCCCACCCAATATGGCTACACCTTC.

V gene TRBV7-8 combines with J gene TRBJ2-7, with D tentatively TRBD2 (5 bases). This CDR3 is 16 amino acids long. CDR1 is SGHVS, CDR2 FQNEAQ, per germline. V shed 2 bases and J shed 4 bases, with 18 bases lying between them. The CDR3 protein is CASSLPKARPGYEQYF. CDR3 bases: TGTGCCAGCAGCTTACCAAAGGCGCGCCCGGGGTACGAGCAGTACTTC.

This chain uses TRBV11-1 with TRBJ2-2, with 8 bases identical to TRBD2. Germline V gene lookup returns CDR1 SGHAT and CDR2 FQDESV (reference sequence). This CDR3 region has 17 residues. The trim removed 3 bases at V and 0 bases at J, leaving 6 bases unmatched. The CDR3 nucleotides are TGTGCCAGCAGCTTCCGAAGCGGGAGAGCGAACACCGGGGAGCTGTTTTTT. This sequence encodes CASSFRSGRANTGELFF.

The chain uses TRBV10-2 and TRBJ1-1; possible D gene TRBD1, 5 bases. V was clipped by 4 bases and J by 3 bases, with 9 bases between them. This CDR3 is 13 amino acids long. The V gene's germline CDR1 is WSHSY and CDR2 SAAADI. CDR3 DNA: TGCGCCAGCAGTGCCGGGGGTTACACTGAAGCTTTCTTT. Translating gives CASSAGGYTEAFF.

This clone was detected a few times. This CDR3 is CASRWEGGTGELFF. The CDR3 DNA reads as TGTGCCAGTAGATGGGAGGGGGGAACCGGGGAGCTGTTTTTT. V is TRBV19 and J is TRBJ2-2; possibly TRBD2 for D (7 bases). The CDR3 has 14 residues. Deletions cut 6 bases from V and 5 bases from J, with 13 bases between. Germline CDR1 reads LNHDA; CDR2 reads SQIVND (reference sequence).

The rearrangement uses TRBV19 and TRBJ1-3; 9 positions match TRBD1. With V trimmed by 10 bases and J by 6 bases, 10 bases remained unmatched. The CDR3 is made up of 14 amino acids. Germline V lookup: CDR1 LNHDA, CDR2 SQIVND (reference sequence). The CDR3 spells CATRQGVSANTIYF. For the CDR3, the DNA is TGTGCCACACGACAGGGGGTATCGGCAAACACCATATATTTT.